This TCR beta chain is from a study of blood T cell repertoires in COVID-19. About the study: PBMCs, B-cell-depleted T cells, or T cells provided the cDNA or gDNA that made up the material.

Patients in Seattle were enrolled during active infection, then followed longitudinally. The authors' processing: The authors estimated nucleated cell counts from reference gene primer amplification. The table came from immunoSEQ multiplex PCR; TCRdb's copy has only in-frame clones and leaves some out. That table furnishes V, J and clone size, whereas the DNA furnished D and trimming. The sample comprises some 240,000 clones, 85% to 90% of which are singletons, and approximately 2.3% rests with the top ten. This CDR3 is 15 amino acids long. Trimming removed 4 bases from V and 2 bases from J; junction bases left unmatched: 4. The germline CDR1 and CDR2 sequences are SGHTS and YDEGEE.

The source material was peripheral blood. This chain uses TRBV5-8 with TRBJ1-3; 9 bases match TRBD1. The receptor comes from an older woman with COVID-19, enrolled during active disease. The CDR3: CASSPGTGTGNTIYF. DNA of the CDR3: TGTGCCAGCAGCCCCGGGACAGGGACTGGAAACACCATATATTTT.